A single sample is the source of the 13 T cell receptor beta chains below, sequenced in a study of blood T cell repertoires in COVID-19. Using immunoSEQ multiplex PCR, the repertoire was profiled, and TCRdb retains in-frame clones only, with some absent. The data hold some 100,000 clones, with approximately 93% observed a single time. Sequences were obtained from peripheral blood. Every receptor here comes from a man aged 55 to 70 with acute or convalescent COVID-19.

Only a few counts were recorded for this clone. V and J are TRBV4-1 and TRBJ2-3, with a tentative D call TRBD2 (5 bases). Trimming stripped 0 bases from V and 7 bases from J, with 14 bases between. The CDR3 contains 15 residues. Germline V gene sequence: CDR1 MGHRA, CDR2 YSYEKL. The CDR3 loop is CASSQERGPQNTQYF. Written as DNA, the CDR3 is TGCGCCAGCAGCCAAGAGAGAGGGCCCCAAAATACGCAGTATTTT.

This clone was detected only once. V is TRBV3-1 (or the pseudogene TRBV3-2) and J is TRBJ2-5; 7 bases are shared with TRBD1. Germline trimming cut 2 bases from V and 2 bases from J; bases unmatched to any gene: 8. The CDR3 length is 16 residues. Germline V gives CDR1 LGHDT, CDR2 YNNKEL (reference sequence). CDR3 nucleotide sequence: TGTGCCAGCAGCCAACCCGGGACAGCAGATCAAGAGACCCAGTACTTC. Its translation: CASSQPGTADQETQYF.

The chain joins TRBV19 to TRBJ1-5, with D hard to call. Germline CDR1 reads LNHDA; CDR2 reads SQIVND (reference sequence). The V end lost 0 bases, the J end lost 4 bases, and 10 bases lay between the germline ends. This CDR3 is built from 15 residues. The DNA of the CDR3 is TGTGCCAGTAGTATAGACGGTTATCCGAATCAGCCCCAGCATTTT. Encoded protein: CASSIDGYPNQPQHF.

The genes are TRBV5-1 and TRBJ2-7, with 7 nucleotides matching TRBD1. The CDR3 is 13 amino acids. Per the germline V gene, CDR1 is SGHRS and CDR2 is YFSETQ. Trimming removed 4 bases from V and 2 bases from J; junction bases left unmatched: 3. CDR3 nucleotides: TGCGCCAGCAGCAAAGGACAGGCCTACGAGCAGTACTTC. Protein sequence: CASSKGQAYEQYF.

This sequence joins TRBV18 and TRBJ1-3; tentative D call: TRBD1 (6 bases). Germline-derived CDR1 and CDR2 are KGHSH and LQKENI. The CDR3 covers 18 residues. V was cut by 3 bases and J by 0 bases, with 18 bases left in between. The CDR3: CASSPQIQGEGSGNTIYF. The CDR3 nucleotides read TGTGCCAGCTCACCTCAGATACAGGGTGAAGGCTCTGGAAACACCATATATTTT. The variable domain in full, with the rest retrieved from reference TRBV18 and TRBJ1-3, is NAGVMQNPRHLVRRRGQEARLRCSPMKGHSHVYWYRQLPEEGLKFMVYLQKENIIDESGMPKERFSAEFPKEGPSILRIQQVVRGDSAAYFCASSPQIQGEGSGNTIYFGEGSWLTVV.

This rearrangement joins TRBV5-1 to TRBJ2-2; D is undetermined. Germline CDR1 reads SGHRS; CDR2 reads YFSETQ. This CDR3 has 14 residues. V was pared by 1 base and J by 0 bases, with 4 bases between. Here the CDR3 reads CASSLPSNTGELFF. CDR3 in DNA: TGCGCCAGCAGCTTGCCATCGAACACCGGGGAGCTGTTTTTT. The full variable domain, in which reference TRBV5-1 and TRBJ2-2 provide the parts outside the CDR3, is KAGVTQTPRYLIKTRGQQVTLSCSPISGHRSVSWYQQTPGQGLQFLFEYFSETQRNKGNFPGRFSGRQFSNSRSEMNVSTLELGDSALYLCASSLPSNTGELFFGEGSRLTVL.

DNA of the CDR3: TGTGCCAGCAGACCTCCTAGCGGTGAGCAGTTCTTC. Its protein is CASRPPSGEQFF. J is TRBJ2-1 and V is TRBV6-5; 7 positions match TRBD2. CDR3 size: 12 residues. Germline trimming cut 6 bases from V and 9 bases from J; bases unmatched to any gene: 5. Germline values: CDR1 MNHEY, CDR2 SVGAGI.

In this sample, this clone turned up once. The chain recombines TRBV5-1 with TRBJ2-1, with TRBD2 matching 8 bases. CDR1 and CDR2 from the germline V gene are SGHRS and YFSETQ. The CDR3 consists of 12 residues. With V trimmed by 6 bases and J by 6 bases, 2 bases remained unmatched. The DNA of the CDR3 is TGCGCCAGCACCCGGGAGGGCAATGAGCAGTTCTTC. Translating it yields CASTREGNEQFF.

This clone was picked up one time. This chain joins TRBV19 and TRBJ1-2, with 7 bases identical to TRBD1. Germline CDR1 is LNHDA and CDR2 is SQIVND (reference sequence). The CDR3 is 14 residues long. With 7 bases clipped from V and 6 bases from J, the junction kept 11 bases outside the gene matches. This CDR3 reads CASNTGQSYDGYTF. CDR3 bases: TGTGCCAGTAATACGGGACAGTCATATGATGGCTACACCTTC.

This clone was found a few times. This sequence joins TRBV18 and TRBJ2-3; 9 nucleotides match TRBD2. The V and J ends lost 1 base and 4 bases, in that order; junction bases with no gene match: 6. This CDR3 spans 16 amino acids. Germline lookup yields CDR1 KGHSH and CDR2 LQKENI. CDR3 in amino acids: CASSPRPTSGADTQYF. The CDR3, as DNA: TGTGCCAGCTCACCACGACCGACTAGCGGCGCAGATACGCAGTATTTT.

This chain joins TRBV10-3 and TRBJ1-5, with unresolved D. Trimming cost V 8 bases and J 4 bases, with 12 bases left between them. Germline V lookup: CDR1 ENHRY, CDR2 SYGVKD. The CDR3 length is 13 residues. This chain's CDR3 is CAIGTATNQPQHF. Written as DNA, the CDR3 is TGTGCCATCGGTACAGCTACTAATCAGCCCCAGCATTTT.

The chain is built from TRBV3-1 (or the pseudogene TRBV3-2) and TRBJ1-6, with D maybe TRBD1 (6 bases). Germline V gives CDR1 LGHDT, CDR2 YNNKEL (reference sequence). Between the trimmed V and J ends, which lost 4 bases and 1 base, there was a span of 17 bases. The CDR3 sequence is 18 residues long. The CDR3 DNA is TGTGCCAGCAGCCCGCGTAGGGGGGGCGAATCCTATAATTCACCCCTCCACTTT. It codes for CASSPRRGGESYNSPLHF.

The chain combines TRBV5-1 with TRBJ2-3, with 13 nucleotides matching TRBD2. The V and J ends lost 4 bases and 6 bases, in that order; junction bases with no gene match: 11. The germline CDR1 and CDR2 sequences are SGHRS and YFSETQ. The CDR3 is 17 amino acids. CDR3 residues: CASSPAGLAGRSDTQYF. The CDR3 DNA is TGCGCCAGCAGCCCAGCGGGACTAGCGGGAAGATCTGATACGCAGTATTTT.